The clone carrying this T cell receptor beta chain has more than one count but fewer than ten. What it binds is not known. This CDR3 has 15 residues. The V end was cut by 4 bases, the J end by 0 bases, with 8 bases between. CDR1 SGDLS and CDR2 YYNGEE come from the germline V gene. This sample was included in a study of early T cells in non-severe SARS-CoV-2 infection. Study overall: Unsorted whole blood bulk RNA was sequenced, with unpaired chains. Study-wide results and limits: Private and CD4 specificities were missed by VDJdb matching, skewed to anti-spike CD8.

Each cDNA molecule carried a unique molecular identifier. Using its own MiXCR run on the 5' RACE reads, TCRdb lists one record per CDR3 protein. The data hold some 96,000 distinct CDR3 sequences, with approximately 9.9% observed a single time. The J gene is TRBJ2-6, the V gene TRBV9; D gene uncertain. The sample in question was whole blood, obtained at baseline. This TCR was sampled from an adult who was a healthcare worker with PCR-confirmed SARS-CoV-2 infection or an uninfected control (not recorded which). CDR3 loop: CASSISRSGANVLTF. The CDR3 bases are TGTGCCAGCAGCATTTCGCGCTCTGGGGCCAACGTCCTGACTTTC.